This T cell receptor beta chain was sequenced during a study of beta chain features in type 1 diabetes. Regarding the study as a whole: Moderate but significant shortening of TCRB CDR3s was recorded in all four CD4+ subsets from Type 1 diabetes patients.

The sample holds a few counts of this clone. Its antigen is still unknown. The isolated RNA, all of it, was reverse transcribed, so expressed TCRB transcripts were what got sequenced. Sequencing was performed with immunoSEQ multiplex PCR; in TCRdb, only in-frame clones are kept and a portion is missing. Of fewer than 500,000 clones listed, approximately 15% are singletons. Every single donor gave one heparinised blood draw, and these averaged around 0.12 L. Trimming took 4 bases from V and 10 from J, leaving 16 bases between them. The CDR3 is 14 residues long. Germline CDR1 reads SGHTA; CDR2 reads FQGNSA.

The sequenced material came from naive CD4+ T cells from blood. The sequence was obtained from a man aged 30 to 39 in good health. The chain combines TRBV7-2 with TRBJ1-4; D is uncertain. The CDR3, as DNA: TGTGCCAGCAGCTCCCTGACGTGGAACGGAAAACTGTTTTTT. This gives the protein CASSSLTWNGKLFF.